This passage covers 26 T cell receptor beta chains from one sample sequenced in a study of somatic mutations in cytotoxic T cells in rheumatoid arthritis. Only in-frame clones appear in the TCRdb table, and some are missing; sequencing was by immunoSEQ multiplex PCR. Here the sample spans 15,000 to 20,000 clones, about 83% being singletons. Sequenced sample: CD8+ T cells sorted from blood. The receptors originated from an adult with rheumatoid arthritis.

Here the CDR3 reads CASSWDPMVGGDTEAFF. The CDR3 bases are TGTGCCAGCAGCTGGGATCCCATGGTCGGGGGGGACACTGAAGCTTTCTTT. The chain carries TRBV7-6 and TRBJ1-1, with a tentative D call TRBD1 (5 bases). The germline gives CDR1 SGHVS, CDR2 FNYEAQ. The CDR3 runs to 17 residues. V was cut by 4 bases and J by 3 bases, with 21 bases left in between.

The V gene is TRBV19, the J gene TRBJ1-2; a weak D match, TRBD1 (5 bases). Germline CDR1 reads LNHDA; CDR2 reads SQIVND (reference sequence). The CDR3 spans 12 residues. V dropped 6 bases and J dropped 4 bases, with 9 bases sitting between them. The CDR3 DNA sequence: TGTGCCAGTAGCCAGGGAGGCTATGGCTACACCTTC. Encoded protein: CASSQGGYGYTF.

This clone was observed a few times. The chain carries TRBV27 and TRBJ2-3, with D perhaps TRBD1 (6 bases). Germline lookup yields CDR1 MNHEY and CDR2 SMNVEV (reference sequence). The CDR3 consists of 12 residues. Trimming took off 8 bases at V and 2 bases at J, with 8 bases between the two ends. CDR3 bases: TGTGCCAGCGGGGGCCTCACAGATACGCAGTATTTT. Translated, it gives CASGGLTDTQYF.

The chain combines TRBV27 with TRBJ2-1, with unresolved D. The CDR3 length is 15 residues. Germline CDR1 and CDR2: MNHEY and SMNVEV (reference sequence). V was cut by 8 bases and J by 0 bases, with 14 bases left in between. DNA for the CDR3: TGTGCCAGCCACGACCGGGCGTACTCCTACAATGAGCAGTTCTTC. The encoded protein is CASHDRAYSYNEQFF.

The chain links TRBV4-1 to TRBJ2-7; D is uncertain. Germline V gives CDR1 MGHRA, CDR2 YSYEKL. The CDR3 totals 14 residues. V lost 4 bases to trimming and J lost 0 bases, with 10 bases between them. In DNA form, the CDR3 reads TGCGCCAGCAGCCCCCAGCACAGCTCCTACGAGCAGTACTTC. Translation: CASSPQHSSYEQYF.

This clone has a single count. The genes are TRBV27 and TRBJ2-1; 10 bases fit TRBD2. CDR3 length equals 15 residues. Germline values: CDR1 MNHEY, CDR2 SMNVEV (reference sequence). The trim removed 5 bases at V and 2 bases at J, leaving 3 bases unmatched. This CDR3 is CASSSGGAPYNEQFF. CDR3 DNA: TGTGCCAGCAGTAGCGGGGGGGCCCCCTACAATGAGCAGTTCTTC.

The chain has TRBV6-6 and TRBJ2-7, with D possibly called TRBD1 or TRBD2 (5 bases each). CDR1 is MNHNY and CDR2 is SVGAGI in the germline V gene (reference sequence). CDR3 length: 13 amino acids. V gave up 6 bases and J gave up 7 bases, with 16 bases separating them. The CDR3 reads CASSPGAILEQYF. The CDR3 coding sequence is TGTGCCAGCAGCCCCGGGGCCATATTGGAGCAGTACTTC.

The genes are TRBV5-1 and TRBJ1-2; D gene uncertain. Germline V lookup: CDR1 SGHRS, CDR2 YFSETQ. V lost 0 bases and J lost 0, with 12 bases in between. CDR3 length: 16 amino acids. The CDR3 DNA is TGCGCCAGCAGCTTGGAACGCCAACCATCTAACTATGGCTACACCTTC. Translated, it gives CASSLERQPSNYGYTF.

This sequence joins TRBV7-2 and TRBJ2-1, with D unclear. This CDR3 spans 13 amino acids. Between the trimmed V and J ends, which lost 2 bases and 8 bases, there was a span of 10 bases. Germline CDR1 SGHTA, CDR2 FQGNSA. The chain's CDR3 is CASSLNRVDEQFF. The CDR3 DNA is TGTGCCAGCAGCTTAAACCGGGTGGATGAGCAGTTCTTC.

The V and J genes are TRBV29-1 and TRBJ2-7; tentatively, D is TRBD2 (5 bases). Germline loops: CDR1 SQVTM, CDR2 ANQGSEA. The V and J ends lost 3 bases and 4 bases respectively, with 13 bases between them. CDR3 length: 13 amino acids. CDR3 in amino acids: CSVELAREYEQYF. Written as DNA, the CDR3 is TGCAGCGTTGAGCTAGCAAGGGAATACGAGCAGTACTTC.

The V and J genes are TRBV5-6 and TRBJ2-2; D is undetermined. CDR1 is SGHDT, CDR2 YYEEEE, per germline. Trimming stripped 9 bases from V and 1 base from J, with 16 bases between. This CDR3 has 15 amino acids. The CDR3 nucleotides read TGTGCCACTAGGGATGGAGCGAGGAACACCGGGGAGCTGTTTTTT. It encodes CATRDGARNTGELFF.

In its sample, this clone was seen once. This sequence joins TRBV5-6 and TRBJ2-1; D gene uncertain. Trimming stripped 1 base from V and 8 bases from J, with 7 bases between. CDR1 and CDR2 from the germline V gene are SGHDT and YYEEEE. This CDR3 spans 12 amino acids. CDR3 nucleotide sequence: TGTGCCAGCAGCTTGAAAGGCTATGAGCAGTTCTTC. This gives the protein CASSLKGYEQFF.

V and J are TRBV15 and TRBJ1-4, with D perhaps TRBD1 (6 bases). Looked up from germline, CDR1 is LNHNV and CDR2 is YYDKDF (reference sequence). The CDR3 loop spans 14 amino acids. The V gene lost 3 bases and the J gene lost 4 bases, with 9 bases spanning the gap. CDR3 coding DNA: TGTGCCACCAGCAGTCGAGGGGGTAATGAAAAACTGTTTTTT. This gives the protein CATSSRGGNEKLFF.

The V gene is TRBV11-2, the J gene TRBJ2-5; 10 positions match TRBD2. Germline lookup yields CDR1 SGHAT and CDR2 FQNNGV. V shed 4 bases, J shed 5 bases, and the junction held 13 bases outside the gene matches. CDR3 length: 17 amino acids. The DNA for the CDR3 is TGTGCCAGCAGCTCCCCCGAAAGCGGGGGGGCTTGGGAGACCCAGTACTTC. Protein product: CASSSPESGGAWETQYF.

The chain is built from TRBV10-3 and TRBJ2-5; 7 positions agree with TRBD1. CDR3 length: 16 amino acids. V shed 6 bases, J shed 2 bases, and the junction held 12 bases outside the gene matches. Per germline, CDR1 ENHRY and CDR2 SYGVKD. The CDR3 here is CAISRGQAGTQETQYF. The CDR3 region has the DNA TGTGCCATCAGCCGAGGACAGGCCGGAACTCAAGAGACCCAGTACTTC.

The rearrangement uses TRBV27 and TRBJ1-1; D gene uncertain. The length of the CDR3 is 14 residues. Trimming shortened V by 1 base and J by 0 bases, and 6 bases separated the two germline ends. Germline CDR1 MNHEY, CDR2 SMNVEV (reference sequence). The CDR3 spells CASSLWPLNTEAFF. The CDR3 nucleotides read TGTGCCAGCAGTTTATGGCCTTTGAACACTGAAGCTTTCTTT.

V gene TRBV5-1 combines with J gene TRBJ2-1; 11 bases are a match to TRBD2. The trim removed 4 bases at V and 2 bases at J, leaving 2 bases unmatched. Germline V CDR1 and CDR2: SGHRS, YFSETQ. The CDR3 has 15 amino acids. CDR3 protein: CASSLSGGAYNEQFF. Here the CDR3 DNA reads TGCGCCAGCAGCCTTAGCGGGGGGGCCTACAATGAGCAGTTCTTC.

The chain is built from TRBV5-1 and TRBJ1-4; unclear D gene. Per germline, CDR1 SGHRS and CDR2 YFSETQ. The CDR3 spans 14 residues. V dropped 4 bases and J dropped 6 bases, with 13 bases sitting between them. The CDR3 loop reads CASSAGRNHEKLFF. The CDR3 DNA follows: TGCGCCAGCAGCGCGGGCCGGAACCATGAAAAACTGTTTTTT.

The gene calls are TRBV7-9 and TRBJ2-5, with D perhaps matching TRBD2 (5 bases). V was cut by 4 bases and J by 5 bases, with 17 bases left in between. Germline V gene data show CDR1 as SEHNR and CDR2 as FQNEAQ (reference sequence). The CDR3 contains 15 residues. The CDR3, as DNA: TGTGCCAGCAGCTCGCGCAGGACTTCGTATGAGACCCAGTACTTC. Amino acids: CASSSRRTSYETQYF.

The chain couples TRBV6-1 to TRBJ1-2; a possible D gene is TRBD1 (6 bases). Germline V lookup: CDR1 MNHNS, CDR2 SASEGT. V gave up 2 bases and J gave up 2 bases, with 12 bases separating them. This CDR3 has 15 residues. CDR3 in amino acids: CASSELFTGNYGYTF. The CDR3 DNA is TGTGCCAGCAGTGAACTCTTTACAGGGAACTATGGCTACACCTTC.

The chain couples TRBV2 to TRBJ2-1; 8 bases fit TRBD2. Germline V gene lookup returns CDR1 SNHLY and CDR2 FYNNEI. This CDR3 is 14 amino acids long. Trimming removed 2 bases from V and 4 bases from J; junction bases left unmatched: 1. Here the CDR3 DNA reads TGTGCCAGCAGTGAACGGGGGGGGTACAATGAGCAGTTCTTC. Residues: CASSERGGYNEQFF. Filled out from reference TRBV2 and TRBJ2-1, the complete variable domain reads EPEVTQTPSHQVTQMGQEVILRCVPISNHLYFYWYRQILGQKVEFLVSFYNNEISEKSEIFDDQFSVERPDGSNFTLKIRSTKLEDSAMYFCASSERGGYNEQFFGPGTRLTVL.

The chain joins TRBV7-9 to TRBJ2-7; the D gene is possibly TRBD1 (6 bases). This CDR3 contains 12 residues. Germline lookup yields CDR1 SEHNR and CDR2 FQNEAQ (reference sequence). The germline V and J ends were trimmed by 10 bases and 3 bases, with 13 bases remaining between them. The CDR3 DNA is TGTGCCACACAAACAGGGAACTACGAGCAGTACTTC. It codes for CATQTGNYEQYF.

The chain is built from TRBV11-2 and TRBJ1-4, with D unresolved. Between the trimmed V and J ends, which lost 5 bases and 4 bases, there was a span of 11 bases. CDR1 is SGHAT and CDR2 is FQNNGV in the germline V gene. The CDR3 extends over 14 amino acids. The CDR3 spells CASSNDGVNEKLFF. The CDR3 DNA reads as TGTGCCAGCAGCAACGACGGAGTTAATGAAAAACTGTTTTTT.

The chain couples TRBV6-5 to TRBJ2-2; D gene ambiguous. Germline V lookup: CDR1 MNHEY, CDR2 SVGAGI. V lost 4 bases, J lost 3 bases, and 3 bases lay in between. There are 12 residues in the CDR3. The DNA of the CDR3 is TGTGCCAGCAGTTCCTACACCGGGGAGCTGTTTTTT. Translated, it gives CASSSYTGELFF.

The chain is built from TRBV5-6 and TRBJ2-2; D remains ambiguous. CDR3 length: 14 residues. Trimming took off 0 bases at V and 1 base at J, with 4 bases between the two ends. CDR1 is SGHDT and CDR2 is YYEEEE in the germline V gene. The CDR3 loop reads CASSLGQNTGELFF. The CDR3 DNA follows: TGTGCCAGCAGCTTGGGACAGAACACCGGGGAGCTGTTTTTT.

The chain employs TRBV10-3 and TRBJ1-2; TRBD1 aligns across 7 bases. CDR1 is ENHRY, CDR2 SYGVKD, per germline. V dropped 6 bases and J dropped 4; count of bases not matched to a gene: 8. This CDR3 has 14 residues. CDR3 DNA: TGTGCCATCAGCGTAGGGGGCCCAAGCTATGGCTACACCTTC. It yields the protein CAISVGGPSYGYTF.